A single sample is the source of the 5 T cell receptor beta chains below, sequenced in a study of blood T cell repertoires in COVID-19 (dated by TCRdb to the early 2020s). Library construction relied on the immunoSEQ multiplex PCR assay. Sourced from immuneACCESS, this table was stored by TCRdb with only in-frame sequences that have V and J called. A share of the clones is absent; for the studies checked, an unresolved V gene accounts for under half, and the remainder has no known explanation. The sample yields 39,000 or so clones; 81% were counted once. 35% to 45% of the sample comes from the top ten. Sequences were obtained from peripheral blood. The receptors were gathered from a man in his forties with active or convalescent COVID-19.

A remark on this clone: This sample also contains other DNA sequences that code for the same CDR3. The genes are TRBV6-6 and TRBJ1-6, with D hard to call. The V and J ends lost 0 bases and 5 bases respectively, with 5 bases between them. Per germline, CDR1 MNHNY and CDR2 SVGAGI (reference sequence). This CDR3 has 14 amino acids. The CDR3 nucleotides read TGTGCCAGCAGTTACTCAGAGGATAATTCACCCCTCCACTTT. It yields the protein CASSYSEDNSPLHF.

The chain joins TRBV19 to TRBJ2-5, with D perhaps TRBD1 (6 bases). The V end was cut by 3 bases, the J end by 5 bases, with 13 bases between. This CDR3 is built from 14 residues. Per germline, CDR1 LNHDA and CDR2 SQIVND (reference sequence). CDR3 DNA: TGTGCCAGTAGTATCGCAGGGGACGGGGAGACCCAGTACTTC. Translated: CASSIAGDGETQYF. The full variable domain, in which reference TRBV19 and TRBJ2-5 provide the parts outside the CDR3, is DGGITQSPKYLFRKEGQNVTLSCEQNLNHDAMYWYRQDPGQGLRLIYYSQIVNDFQKGDIAEGYSVSREKKESFPLTVTSAQKNPTAFYLCASSIAGDGETQYFGPGTRLLVL.

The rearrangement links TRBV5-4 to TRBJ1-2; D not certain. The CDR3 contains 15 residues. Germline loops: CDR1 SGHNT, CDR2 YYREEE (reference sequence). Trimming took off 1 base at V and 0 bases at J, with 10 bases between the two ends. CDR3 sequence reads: CASSLNLPANYGYTF. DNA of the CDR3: TGTGCCAGCAGCTTGAATCTCCCCGCTAACTATGGCTACACCTTC.

The CDR3 loop is CASSLRTGDGYTF. The CDR3 DNA sequence: TGTGCCAGCAGCTTAAGGACAGGGGATGGCTACACCTTC. The chain combines TRBV7-9 with TRBJ1-2, with 9 bases that match TRBD1. Germline CDR1 reads SEHNR; CDR2 reads FQNEAQ (reference sequence). This CDR3 comprises 13 residues. V lost 2 bases, J lost 6 bases, and 1 base stayed unmatched.

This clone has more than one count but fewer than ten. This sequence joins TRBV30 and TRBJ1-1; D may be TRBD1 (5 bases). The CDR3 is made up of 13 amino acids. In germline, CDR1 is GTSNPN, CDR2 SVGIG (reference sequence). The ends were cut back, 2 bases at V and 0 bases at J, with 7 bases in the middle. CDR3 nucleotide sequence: TGTGCCTGGAGTACAGGCATGAACACTGAAGCTTTCTTT. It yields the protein CAWSTGMNTEAFF.